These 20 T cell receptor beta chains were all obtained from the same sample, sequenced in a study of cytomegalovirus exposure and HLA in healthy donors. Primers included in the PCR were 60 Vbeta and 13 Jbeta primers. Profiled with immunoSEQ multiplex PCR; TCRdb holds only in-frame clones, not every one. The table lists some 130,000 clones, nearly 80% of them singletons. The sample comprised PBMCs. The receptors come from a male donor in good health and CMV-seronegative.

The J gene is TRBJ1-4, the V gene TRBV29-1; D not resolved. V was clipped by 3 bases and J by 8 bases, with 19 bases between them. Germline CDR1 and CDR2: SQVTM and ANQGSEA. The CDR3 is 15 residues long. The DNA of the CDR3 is TGCAGCGTTGATTTCGTCTTAGCGGCGGGGGAAAAACTGTTTTTT. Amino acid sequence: CSVDFVLAAGEKLFF.

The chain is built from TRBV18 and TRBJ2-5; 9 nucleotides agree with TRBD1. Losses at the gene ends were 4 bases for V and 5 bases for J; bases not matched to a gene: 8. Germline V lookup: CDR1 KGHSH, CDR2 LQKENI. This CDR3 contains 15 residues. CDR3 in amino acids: CASSLHRGLDETQYF. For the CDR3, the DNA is TGTGCCAGCTCACTCCACAGGGGGCTAGATGAGACCCAGTACTTC.

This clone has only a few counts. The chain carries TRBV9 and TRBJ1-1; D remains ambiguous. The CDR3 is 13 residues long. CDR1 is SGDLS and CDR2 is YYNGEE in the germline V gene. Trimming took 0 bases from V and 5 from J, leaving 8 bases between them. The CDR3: CASSVATATEAFF. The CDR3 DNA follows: TGTGCCAGCAGCGTAGCTACCGCAACTGAAGCTTTCTTT.

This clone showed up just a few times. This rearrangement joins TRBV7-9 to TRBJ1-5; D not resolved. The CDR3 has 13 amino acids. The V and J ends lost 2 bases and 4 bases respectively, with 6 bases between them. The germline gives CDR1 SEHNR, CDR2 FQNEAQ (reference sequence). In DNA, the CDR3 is TGTGCCAGCAGCTTATCGGGGAATCAGCCCCAGCATTTT. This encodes CASSLSGNQPQHF.

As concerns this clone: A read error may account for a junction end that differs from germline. CDR3 nucleotide sequence: TGTGCCAGCAGTTTGGCGGGGGACAGTGTAAAAGAAAAACTGTTTTTT. Encoded protein: CASSLAGDSVKEKLFF. The chain couples TRBV5-4 to TRBJ1-4, with 7 bases lining up with TRBD1. This CDR3 has 16 amino acids. From germline, CDR1 is SGHNT and CDR2 YYREEE (reference sequence).

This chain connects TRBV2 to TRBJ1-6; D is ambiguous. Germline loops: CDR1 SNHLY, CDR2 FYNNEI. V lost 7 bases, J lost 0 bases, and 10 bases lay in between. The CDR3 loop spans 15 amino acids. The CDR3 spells CASTPASSYNSPLHF. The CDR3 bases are TGTGCCAGCACTCCAGCGAGCTCCTATAATTCACCCCTCCACTTT.

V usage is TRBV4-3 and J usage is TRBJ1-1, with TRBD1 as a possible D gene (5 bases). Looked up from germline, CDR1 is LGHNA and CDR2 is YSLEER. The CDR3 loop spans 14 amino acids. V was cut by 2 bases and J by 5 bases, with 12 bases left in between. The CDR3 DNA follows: TGCGCCAGCAGCCAACTCCCCTCAGGGACTGAAGCTTTCTTT. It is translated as CASSQLPSGTEAFF.

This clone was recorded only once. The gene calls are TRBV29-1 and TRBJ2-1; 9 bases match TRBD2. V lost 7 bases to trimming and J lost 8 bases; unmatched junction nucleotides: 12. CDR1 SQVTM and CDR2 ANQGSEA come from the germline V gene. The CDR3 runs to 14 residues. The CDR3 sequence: CSGWRGGDRDEQFF. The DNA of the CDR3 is TGCAGCGGTTGGCGGGGGGGCGATAGGGATGAGCAGTTCTTC.

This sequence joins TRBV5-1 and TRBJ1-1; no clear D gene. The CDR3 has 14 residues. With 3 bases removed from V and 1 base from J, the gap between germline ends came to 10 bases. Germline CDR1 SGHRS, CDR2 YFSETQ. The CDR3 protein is CASSSEGKNTEAFF. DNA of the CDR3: TGCGCCAGCAGCTCGGAGGGCAAGAACACTGAAGCTTTCTTT. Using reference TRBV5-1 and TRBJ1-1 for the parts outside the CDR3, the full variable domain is KAGVTQTPRYLIKTRGQQVTLSCSPISGHRSVSWYQQTPGQGLQFLFEYFSETQRNKGNFPGRFSGRQFSNSRSEMNVSTLELGDSALYLCASSSEGKNTEAFFGQGTRLTVV.

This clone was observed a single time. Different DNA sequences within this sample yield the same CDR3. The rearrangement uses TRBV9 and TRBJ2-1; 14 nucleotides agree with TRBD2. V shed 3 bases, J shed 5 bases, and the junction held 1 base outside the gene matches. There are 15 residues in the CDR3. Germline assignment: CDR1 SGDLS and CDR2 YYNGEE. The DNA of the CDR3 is TGTGCCAGCAGCGGGACTAGCGGGGGGCACAATGAGCAGTTCTTC. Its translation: CASSGTSGGHNEQFF.

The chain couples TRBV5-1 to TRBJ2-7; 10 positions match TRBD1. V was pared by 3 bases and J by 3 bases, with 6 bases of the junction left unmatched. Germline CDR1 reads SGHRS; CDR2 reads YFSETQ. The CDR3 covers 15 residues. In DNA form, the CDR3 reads TGCGCCAGCAGCTCCGGGACAGGGGCCTTCTACGAGCAGTACTTC. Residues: CASSSGTGAFYEQYF.

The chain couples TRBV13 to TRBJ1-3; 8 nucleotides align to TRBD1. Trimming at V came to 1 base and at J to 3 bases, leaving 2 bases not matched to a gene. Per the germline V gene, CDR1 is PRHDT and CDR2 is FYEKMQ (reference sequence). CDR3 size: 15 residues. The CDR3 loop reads CASSLAGGFGNTIYF. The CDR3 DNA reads TGTGCCAGCAGCTTAGCAGGGGGCTTTGGAAACACCATATATTTT.

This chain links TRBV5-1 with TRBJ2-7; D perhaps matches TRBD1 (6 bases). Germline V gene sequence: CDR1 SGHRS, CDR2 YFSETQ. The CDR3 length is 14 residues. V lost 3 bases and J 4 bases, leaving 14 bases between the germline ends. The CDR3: CASSSPTGQYEQYF. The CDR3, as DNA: TGCGCCAGCAGCTCCCCGACAGGTCAGTACGAGCAGTACTTC.

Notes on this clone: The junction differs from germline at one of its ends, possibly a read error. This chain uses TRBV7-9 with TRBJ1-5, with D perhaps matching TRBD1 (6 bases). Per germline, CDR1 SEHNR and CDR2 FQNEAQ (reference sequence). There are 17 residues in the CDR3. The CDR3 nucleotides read TGTTCCAGCAGCTTGGGCCGGGGGGCGCGTGGCAATCAGCCCCAGCATTTT. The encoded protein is CSSSLGRGARGNQPQHF. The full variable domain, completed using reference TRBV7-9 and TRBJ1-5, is DTGVSQNPRHKITKRGQNVTFRCDPISEHNRLYWYRQTLGQGPEFLTYFQNEAQLEKSRLLSDRFSAERPKGSFSTLEIQRTEQGDSAMYLCSSSLGRGARGNQPQHFGDGTRLSIL.

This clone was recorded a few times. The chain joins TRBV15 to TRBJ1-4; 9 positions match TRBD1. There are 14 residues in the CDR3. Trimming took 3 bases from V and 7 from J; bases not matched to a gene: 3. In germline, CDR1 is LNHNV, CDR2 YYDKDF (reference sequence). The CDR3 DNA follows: TGTGCCACCAGCAGCGGGACAGGGCGTGAAAAACTGTTTTTT. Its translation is CATSSGTGREKLFF.

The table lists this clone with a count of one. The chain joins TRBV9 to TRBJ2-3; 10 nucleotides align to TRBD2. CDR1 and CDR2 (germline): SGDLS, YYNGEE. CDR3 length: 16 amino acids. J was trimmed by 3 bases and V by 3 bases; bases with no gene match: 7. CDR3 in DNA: TGTGCCAGCAGCGACCGGACTAGCGGACCTACAGATACGCAGTATTTT. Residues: CASSDRTSGPTDTQYF.

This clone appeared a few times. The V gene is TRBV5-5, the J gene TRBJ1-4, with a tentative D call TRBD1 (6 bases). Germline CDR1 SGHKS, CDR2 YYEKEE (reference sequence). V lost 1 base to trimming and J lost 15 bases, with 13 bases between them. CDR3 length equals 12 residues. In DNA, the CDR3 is TGTGCCAGCAGCTTGCCCCCGGGACACTTGTTTTTT. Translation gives CASSLPPGHLFF.

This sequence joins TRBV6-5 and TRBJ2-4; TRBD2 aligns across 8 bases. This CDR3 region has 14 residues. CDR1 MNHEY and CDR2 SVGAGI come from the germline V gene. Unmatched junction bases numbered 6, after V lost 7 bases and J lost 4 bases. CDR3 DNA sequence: TGTGCCAGCAACCCCGGGACTAGTAAAAACATTCAGTACTTC. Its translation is CASNPGTSKNIQYF.

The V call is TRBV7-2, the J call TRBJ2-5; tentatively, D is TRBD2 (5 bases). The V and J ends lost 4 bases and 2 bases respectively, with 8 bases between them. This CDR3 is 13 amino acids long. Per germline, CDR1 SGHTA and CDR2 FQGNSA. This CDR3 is CASSYGLQETQYF. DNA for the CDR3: TGTGCCAGCAGCTACGGACTGCAAGAGACCCAGTACTTC.

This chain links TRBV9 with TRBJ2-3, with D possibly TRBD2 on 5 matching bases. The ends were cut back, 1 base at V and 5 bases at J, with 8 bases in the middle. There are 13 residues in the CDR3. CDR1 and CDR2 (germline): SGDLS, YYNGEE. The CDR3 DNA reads TGTGCCAGCAGCGTATCTAGCTTAGATACGCAGTATTTT. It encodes CASSVSSLDTQYF. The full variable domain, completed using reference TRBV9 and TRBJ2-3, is DSGVTQTPKHLITATGQRVTLRCSPRSGDLSVYWYQQSLDQGLQFLIQYYNGEERAKGNILERFSAQQFPDLHSELNLSSLELGDSALYFCASSVSSLDTQYFGPGTRLTVL.